The 8 T cell receptor beta chains below were found in one sample sequenced in a study of blood T cells in healthy people across ages. Then a second PCR, running about 6 to 12 cycles, was carried out with a sample-barcoded 5' primer and a J-beta primer mix. MiXCR, run by TCRdb on the 5' RACE reads, gives a single entry per CDR3 protein. Of roughly 800,000 distinct CDR3 sequences detected, 20% to 25% appear once; the ten largest clones hold under 10%. The same sample was also studied in work on T cells of mothers and their children.

Sequenced material: blood. These TCRs come from a boy under 18 in good health.

V is TRBV28 and J is TRBJ2-1; weak D call: TRBD2 (5 bases). V was trimmed by 8 bases and J by 4 bases, leaving 18 bases between them. The CDR3 length is 15 residues. From germline, CDR1 is MDHEN and CDR2 SYDVKM. The CDR3 DNA sequence: TGTGCCAGCTTAAGGACCGGAGGAACGTACAATGAGCAGTTCTTC. Its protein product is CASLRTGGTYNEQFF.

This clonotype was seen a few times. The chain combines TRBV27 with TRBJ1-1; a possible D gene is TRBD1 (6 bases). The germline CDR1 and CDR2 sequences are MNHEY and SMNVEV (reference sequence). With 3 bases removed from V and 3 bases from J, the gap between germline ends came to 11 bases. CDR3 length: 14 residues. The CDR3 reads CASSFFQGYTEAFF. The CDR3, as DNA: TGTGCCAGCAGTTTTTTCCAGGGGTACACTGAAGCTTTCTTT.

This chain joins TRBV5-5 and TRBJ2-5, with D tentatively TRBD1 (5 bases). The J call may be mistaken, given a closer DNA end match to TRBJ2-1. CDR3 length: 14 amino acids. CDR1 is SGHKS and CDR2 is YYEKEE in the germline V gene (reference sequence). The DNA for the CDR3 is TGTGCCAGCAGCCCACCGACAGCCGACAATGAGCAGTTCTTC. Protein sequence: CASSPPTADNEQFF.

The chain recombines TRBV7-3 with TRBJ2-3; D is perhaps TRBD2 (5 bases). Germline-derived CDR1 and CDR2 are SGHTA and FQGTGA. The CDR3 spans 14 residues. V gave up 1 base and J gave up 5 bases, with 10 bases separating them. CDR3 nucleotides: TGTGCCAGCAGCTTAAAACTAGGTCGAGATACGCAGTATTTT. It specifies CASSLKLGRDTQYF.

V gene TRBV18 combines with J gene TRBJ2-2; D is unresolved. Germline V gene lookup returns CDR1 KGHSH and CDR2 LQKENI. The CDR3 is 15 residues long. The V gene lost 3 bases and the J gene lost 8 bases, with 16 bases spanning the gap. CDR3 nucleotides: TGTGCCAGCTCACCGATGCTCGCACACAGTGGGGAGCTGTTTTTT. Residues: CASSPMLAHSGELFF.

This clonotype has just a few counts. The chain combines TRBV11-1 with TRBJ2-5, with 9 nucleotides matching TRBD2. The CDR3 length is 17 residues. CDR1 is SGHAT, CDR2 FQDESV, per germline (reference sequence). V lost 1 base to trimming and J lost 1 base; unmatched junction nucleotides: 7. This CDR3 is CASSLGISGSSQETQYF. CDR3 sequence (DNA): TGTGCCAGCAGCTTAGGAATTAGCGGGAGCTCCCAAGAGACCCAGTACTTC.

Only a few counts were recorded for this clonotype. The chain carries TRBV15 and TRBJ2-2, with no clear D. This CDR3 comprises 14 residues. Germline assignment: CDR1 LNHNV and CDR2 YYDKDF (reference sequence). Trimming pared 0 bases from V and 5 bases from J, leaving 7 bases between. The CDR3: CATSRDDGTGELFF. The CDR3 nucleotides read TGTGCCACCAGCAGAGATGACGGTACCGGGGAGCTGTTTTTT. Using reference TRBV15 and TRBJ2-2 for the parts outside the CDR3, the full variable domain is DAMVIQNPRYQVTQFGKPVTLSCSQTLNHNVMYWYQQKSSQAPKLLFHYYDKDFNNEADTPDNFQSRRPNTSFCFLDIRSPGLGDTAMYLCATSRDDGTGELFFGEGSRLTVL.

This clonotype was picked up a small number of times. The chain carries TRBV20-1 and TRBJ2-2; 9 bases align to TRBD1. The V gene end was trimmed by 2 bases and the J gene end by 6 bases; junction bases not matched to a gene: 4. The CDR3 contains 14 residues. Looked up from germline, CDR1 is DFQATT and CDR2 is SNEGSKA (reference sequence). The CDR3 nucleotides are TGCAGTGCTAGAAGGGACAGGGAGGCCGGGGAGCTGTTTTTT. This gives the protein CSARRDREAGELFF.